This T cell receptor beta chain was profiled in a study of blood T cells in healthy people across ages (dated by TCRdb to between 2015 and 2017). Regarding the research as a whole: In model experiments, roughly one uniquely barcoded TCR beta cDNA molecule per two T cells was captured by template switching. To track age-related changes in TCR beta repertoire diversity, the study relied on deep sequencing normalized with unique cDNA molecular identifiers. For two donors (one aged 18 to 29 and one aged 80 or older), the study analyzed two additional independent replicas of 1 million unique cDNA reads from the same blood draw. The donors were divided into four age groups: young (average around 17 years), middle-aged (approximately 42), aged (roughly 66) and long-lived (around 80). To avoid experimental bias, donors of different ages were spread randomly across the sequencing lanes.

The library was made by 5' RACE. Sequencing instrument: Illumina HiSeq 2500. A second roughly 6 to 12 cycle PCR used a sample-barcoded 5' primer and a J-beta primer mix. Each TCR beta cDNA molecule received a unique molecular identifier from a template-switch 5' adaptor carrying 12 random nucleotides. Each sample yielded at least 2.5 million CDR3-containing paired-end reads. The Mint cDNA synthesis kit, primed by a TRBC-specific oligonucleotide, was used to synthesize first-strand cDNA from all RNA. After uracil-DNA glycosylase treatment, a first 18-cycle PCR used universal primers M1SS and BC2_uni_R on all cDNA. Turning to the authors' computational methods: Normalization of each sample was performed by random selection of 1 million high-quality reads, each carrying a distinct molecular identifier. Instead of being binned into consensus sequences, reads with shared molecular identifiers were discarded. MiTCR, run with a Q25 quality threshold and the strictest error-elimination algorithm, handled CDR3 identification, clonotype clustering and error correction. A nonparametric unseen species model using Euler transformation provided a lower-bound estimate of total TCR beta diversity. TCRdb handled the public reads itself, with Q25 trimming in fastp and clone calling in MiXCR, and kept productive beta chains. Every CDR3 protein is listed once, alongside the most common genes and DNA of its rows. TCRdb's processing, not the study's, gives the V and J calls here. Across this sample there are 1.5 million to 2 million distinct CDR3 sequences, with approximately 50% seen only once. Together, the top ten hold around 2.1% of the sample.

Study-wide findings and limitations: Because donor CMV infection status was unknown, age-related changes in expanded clonotypes were potentially confounded. Estimates of total diversity based on one million sequenced T cells were regarded as lower bounds and as underestimates. As age increased, observed TCR beta diversity per million T cells dropped in a roughly linear way, and a significant reduction was already evident by age 40. Bulk unsorted PBMC profiling prevented conclusive comparison of naive and antigen-experienced compartments. The long-lived group showed more naive CD4+ T cells, fewer expanded clones and increased TCR diversity than the aged group, suggesting age selection. There was a strong correlation between observed TCR beta diversity and the percentage of naive T cells measured by flow cytometry.

To note about this clonotype: This clone's antigen is unknown. No base-level quality is on record; no much larger clone is a single base apart.

Donors were 35 to 40 systemically healthy Caucasian individuals from Russia aged about 6 to 100 years. Each donor gave 8 to 10 milliliters of peripheral blood, collected into EDTA-treated Vacutainer tubes. Ficoll-Paque density-gradient centrifugation was used to isolate PBMCs, with at least 6.5 million per sample. Trizol reagent was used to extract total RNA from PBMCs, with at least 5.5 micrograms per sample. Naive CD45RAhigh/CD27high T cell percentages were measured by flow cytometry on a PBMC aliquot from every donor. Inclusive of the bounding cysteine and phenylalanine, the CDR3 is 13 residues long. Left in the record is the CDR3 DNA by itself, 39 bases read in frame from the first base. The germline V gene sets CDR1 to SGHAT and CDR2 to FQNNGV.

The source is a middle-aged woman in good health. The sample taken for sequencing was blood. The sequence is built from TRBV11-2 and TRBJ2-1; TRBD1 could be the D gene, as 5 bases match. The tail of the sequence fits TRBJ2-7 better, so the J call may be wrong. The DNA sequence is TGTGCCAGCAGCCCGACAGTTTTTGACGAGCAGTACTTC. Translated, it gives CASSPTVFDEQYF.